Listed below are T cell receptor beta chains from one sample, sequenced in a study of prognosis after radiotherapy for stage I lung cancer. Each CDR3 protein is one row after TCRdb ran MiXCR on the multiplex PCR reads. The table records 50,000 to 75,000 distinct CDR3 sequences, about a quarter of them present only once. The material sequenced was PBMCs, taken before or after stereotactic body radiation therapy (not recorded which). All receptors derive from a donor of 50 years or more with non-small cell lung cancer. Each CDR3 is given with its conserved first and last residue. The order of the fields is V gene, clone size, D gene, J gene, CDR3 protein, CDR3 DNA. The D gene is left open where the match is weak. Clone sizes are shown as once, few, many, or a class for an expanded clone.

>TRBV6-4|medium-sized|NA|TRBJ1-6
CASSDQGLTPLHF
TGTGCCAGCAGTGACCAGGGTTTAACACCCCTCCACTTT
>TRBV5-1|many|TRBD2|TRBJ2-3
CASSLERGGGTDTQYF
TGCGCCAGCAGCTTGGAGCGGGGGGGTGGCACAGATACGCAGTATTTT
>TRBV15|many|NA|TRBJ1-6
CATSQEGYWSPLHF
TGTGCCACCAGTCAGGAAGGGTATTGGTCACCCCTCCACTTT
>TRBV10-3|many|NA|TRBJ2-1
CAISGGGGDYNEQFF
TGTGCCATCAGTGGTGGGGGAGGAGACTACAATGAGCAGTTCTTC
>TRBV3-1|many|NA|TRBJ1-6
CASSPGQTHGNNSPLHF
TGTGCCAGCAGCCCCGGACAGACCCACGGGAATAATTCACCCCTCCACTTT
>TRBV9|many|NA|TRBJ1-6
CASSVGGTFSPLHF
TGTGCCAGCAGCGTAGGGGGGACTTTTTCACCCCTCCACTTT
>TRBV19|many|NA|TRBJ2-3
CASSIMADTQYF
TGTGCCAGTAGTATAATGGCGGATACGCAGTATTTT
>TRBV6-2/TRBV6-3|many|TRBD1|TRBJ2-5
CASSTDRAETQYF
TGTGCCAGCAGTACGGACAGGGCAGAGACCCAGTACTTC
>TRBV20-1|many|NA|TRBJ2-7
CSARNTPRSYEQYF
TGCAGTGCTCGAAACACACCCAGGTCCTACGAGCAGTACTTC
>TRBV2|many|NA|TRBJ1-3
CASSDFGGASGNTIYF
TGTGCCAGCAGTGATTTTGGTGGGGCCTCTGGAAACACCATATATTTT